The 18 T cell receptor beta chains below come from one sample, sequenced in a study of blood T cell repertoires in COVID-19. Some clones are missing from TCRdb's copy, which holds only in-frame ones; the method was immunoSEQ multiplex PCR. The data show about 150,000 clones, more than 65% seen once. The sequencing sample was made of peripheral blood. These TCRs come from a woman aged 45-65 years with acute or convalescent COVID-19.

The chain uses TRBV7-9 and TRBJ1-4; 7 bases align to TRBD1. CDR3 length: 16 amino acids. Germline CDR1 SEHNR, CDR2 FQNEAQ (reference sequence). V gave up 5 bases and J gave up 7 bases; unmatched junction bases: 13. The CDR3 spells CASSAPILGQTEKLFF. The CDR3 DNA sequence: TGTGCCAGCAGCGCGCCGATTTTGGGACAGACTGAAAAACTGTTTTTT.

The genes are TRBV5-8 and TRBJ1-6; 8 positions match TRBD1. Unmatched junction bases numbered 12, after V lost 4 bases and J lost 6 bases. This CDR3 spans 17 amino acids. Germline V gene lookup returns CDR1 SGHTS and CDR2 YDEGEE. CDR3 nucleotides: TGTGCCAGCAGCCCGGGCGCCAGGGGGCTGGTTAATTCACCCCTCCACTTT. As protein: CASSPGARGLVNSPLHF.

This clone appeared a few times. V is TRBV27 and J is TRBJ2-5; TRBD1 matches at 8 bases. Trimming removed 0 bases from V and 5 bases from J; junction bases left unmatched: 8. CDR1 MNHEY and CDR2 SMNVEV come from the germline V gene (reference sequence). The CDR3 extends over 16 amino acids. The CDR3 loop is CASSLSFQGARETQYF. The CDR3, as DNA: TGTGCCAGCAGTTTATCGTTCCAGGGGGCACGGGAGACCCAGTACTTC.

The chain joins TRBV18 to TRBJ2-5, with D perhaps TRBD2 (6 bases). From germline, CDR1 is KGHSH and CDR2 LQKENI. The CDR3 runs to 15 residues. The ends were cut back, 1 base at V and 7 bases at J, with 16 bases in the middle. The CDR3 DNA sequence: TGTGCCAGCTCACCACTACTAGCTCTCGGGAGGACCCAGTACTTC. This sequence encodes CASSPLLALGRTQYF.

In its sample, this clone was seen a few times. The V gene is TRBV5-4, the J gene TRBJ1-2, with 8 bases identical to TRBD1. Germline lookup yields CDR1 SGHNT and CDR2 YYREEE (reference sequence). Germline trimming cut 4 bases from V and 7 bases from J; bases unmatched to any gene: 6. This CDR3 has 13 residues. DNA of the CDR3: TGTGCCAGCAGCCAGGACAGGGTCGGTGGCTACACCTTC. Translation gives CASSQDRVGGYTF.

The V and J genes are TRBV11-2 and TRBJ2-5; 7 bases are a match to TRBD2. The CDR3 sequence is 16 residues long. Germline values: CDR1 SGHAT, CDR2 FQNNGV. The ends lost 4 bases at V and 5 bases at J; junction bases unmatched: 13. CDR3 loop: CASSYRTSAILETQYF. CDR3 bases: TGTGCCAGCAGCTACAGGACTAGTGCGATCCTGGAGACCCAGTACTTC.

CDR3 sequence reads: CASKAQPADTEAFF. The CDR3, as DNA: TGTGCCTCAAAGGCCCAGCCAGCGGACACTGAAGCTTTCTTT. The chain links TRBV7-3 to TRBJ1-1, with D uncertain. The CDR3 runs 14 residues. Trimming removed 11 bases at V and 3 bases at J, with 19 bases between. Germline assignment: CDR1 SGHTA and CDR2 FQGTGA.

The chain recombines TRBV29-1 with TRBJ1-1; D remains unclear. V gave up 6 bases and J gave up 5 bases, with 19 bases separating them. This CDR3 contains 14 residues. Germline V gene sequence: CDR1 SQVTM, CDR2 ANQGSEA. CDR3 DNA sequence: TGCAGCGTACCACGGCCCTCAACGGGTACTGAAGCTTTCTTT. This sequence encodes CSVPRPSTGTEAFF.

The V call is TRBV23-1, the J call TRBJ2-3, with a possible D match to TRBD2 (5 bases). TRBV23-1 is reported as an ORF; its role is uncertain. V shed 0 bases and J shed 2 bases, with 12 bases lying between them. The length of the CDR3 is 16 residues. The CDR3 protein is CASSQSPGIATDTQYF. The DNA for the CDR3 is TGCGCCAGCAGTCAATCTCCGGGAATCGCCACAGATACGCAGTATTTT.

The chain is built from TRBV7-9 and TRBJ2-2; a possible D gene is TRBD1 (5 bases). This CDR3 comprises 14 residues. Germline V gene data show CDR1 as SEHNR and CDR2 as FQNEAQ (reference sequence). The V end lost 3 bases, the J end lost 3 bases, and 8 bases lay between the germline ends. The CDR3 sequence: CASSFGRDTGELFF. In DNA, the CDR3 is TGTGCCAGCAGCTTCGGCAGGGACACCGGGGAGCTGTTTTTT.

The count of this clone is one. The V and J genes are TRBV7-3 and TRBJ2-7, with a tentative D call TRBD1 (6 bases). Looked up from germline, CDR1 is SGHTA and CDR2 is FQGTGA. The CDR3 is made up of 15 amino acids. V was pared by 0 bases and J by 2 bases, with 11 bases between. The CDR3 coding sequence is TGTGCCAGCAGCTTAACCCCCCAGGGGCCCTACGAGCAGTACTTC. Its protein product is CASSLTPQGPYEQYF.

This chain connects TRBV9 to TRBJ2-2; TRBD2 aligns across 13 bases. The junction had 2 bases not matched to a gene; V was cut back by 0 bases and J by 3 bases. Germline CDR1 reads SGDLS; CDR2 reads YYNGEE. CDR3 size: 17 residues. The CDR3 DNA sequence: TGTGCCAGCAGCGTAGGGACTAGCGGGGGTTACACCGGGGAGCTGTTTTTT. It encodes CASSVGTSGGYTGELFF. Full variable domain (missing parts from reference TRBV9 and TRBJ2-2): DSGVTQTPKHLITATGQRVTLRCSPRSGDLSVYWYQQSLDQGLQFLIQYYNGEERAKGNILERFSAQQFPDLHSELNLSSLELGDSALYFCASSVGTSGGYTGELFFGEGSRLTVL.

The chain combines TRBV7-2 with TRBJ1-4; tentative D call: TRBD1 (5 bases). In germline, CDR1 is SGHTA, CDR2 FQGNSA. The V end lost 5 bases, the J end lost 6 bases, and 16 bases lay between the germline ends. This CDR3 comprises 15 residues. The CDR3 coding sequence is TGTGCCAGCAGCCGCAGGGTATGGTCCGATGAAAAACTGTTTTTT. Its protein product is CASSRRVWSDEKLFF.

J is TRBJ2-1 and V is TRBV2; the match to TRBD2 covers 8 bases. CDR3 length equals 15 residues. CDR1 is SNHLY and CDR2 is FYNNEI in the germline V gene. Unmatched junction bases numbered 5, after V lost 5 bases and J lost 2 bases. The chain's CDR3 is CASSLSGGTYNEQFF. For the CDR3, the DNA is TGTGCCAGCAGTCTAAGCGGGGGAACCTACAATGAGCAGTTCTTC.

The CDR3 protein is CASSKGTSDADTQYF. CDR3 coding DNA: TGTGCCAGCAGCAAAGGGACTAGCGATGCAGATACGCAGTATTTT. The genes are TRBV5-5 and TRBJ2-3, with TRBD2 matching over 10 bases. This CDR3 is 15 amino acids long. The germline V gene has CDR1 SGHKS and CDR2 YYEKEE (reference sequence). V trimming: 4 bases; J trimming: 4 bases; junction bases outside the gene matches: 6.

V gene TRBV3-1 (or the pseudogene TRBV3-2) combines with J gene TRBJ2-3; 12 bases are shared with TRBD2. V gave up 4 bases and J gave up 6 bases; unmatched junction bases: 8. In germline, CDR1 is LGHDT, CDR2 YNNKEL (reference sequence). This CDR3 has 16 residues. The CDR3 DNA sequence: TGTGCCAGCAGCCGATCTAGCGGGGGGGCTCTCGATACGCAGTATTTT. Translating it yields CASSRSSGGALDTQYF.

This sequence joins TRBV12-5 and TRBJ1-2; the match to TRBD1 covers 8 bases. The ends lost 1 base at V and 6 bases at J; junction bases unmatched: 10. The germline gives CDR1 LGHNT, CDR2 FRNRAP. The CDR3 runs to 16 residues. The CDR3 nucleotides are TGTGCTAGTGGTTTGGCGGACAGGGTAGGGGATCATGGCTACACCTTC. Its protein is CASGLADRVGDHGYTF.

V and J are TRBV7-9 and TRBJ2-7; the match to TRBD1 covers 12 bases. In germline, CDR1 is SEHNR, CDR2 FQNEAQ (reference sequence). The trim removed 10 bases at V and 1 base at J, leaving 17 bases unmatched. The CDR3 contains 18 residues. The CDR3 bases are TGTGCCACCACCCTGGGGGGGACAGGGGGCCGGTTATCCTACGAGCAGTACTTC. This gives the protein CATTLGGTGGRLSYEQYF.